This T cell receptor beta chain was recorded in a study of PD-L1 blockade in urothelial cancer. Whole-study context: Of about 29 patients, around 25 were males with bladder-origin urothelial cancer. The analyses of blood took place 3 weeks (second dose) and 6 weeks after treatment start. Study-level points and caveats: Stronger expansion of tumor-associated clones in blood at 3 weeks distinguished durable-benefit patients.

Sequencing was performed with immunoSEQ multiplex PCR; in TCRdb, only in-frame clones are kept and a portion is missing. The sample includes just over 50,000 clones, about 75% of them seen just once. Germline CDR1 MNHEY, CDR2 SVGAGI. This CDR3 region has 15 residues. The germline V and J ends were trimmed by 0 bases and 5 bases, with 10 bases remaining between them. Comments on this clone: Its antigen is currently unknown.

Time point: pretreatment peripheral blood. The receptor comes from a man aged 65 to 85 with urothelial cancer. The material was PBMCs, obtained around atezolizumab (anti-PD-L1) treatment. The genes are TRBV6-5 and TRBJ1-4; D not resolved. CDR3 DNA sequence: TGTGCCAGCAGTTACTCTGGCAGGTCCAATGAAAAACTGTTTTTT. Its translation is CASSYSGRSNEKLFF.